One T cell receptor beta chain is described in this entry. Germline V lookup: CDR1 ENHRY, CDR2 SYGVKD. V was trimmed by 3 bases and J by 5 bases, leaving 25 bases between them. This CDR3 region has 18 residues. Sequencing was performed with immunoSEQ multiplex PCR; in TCRdb, only in-frame clones are kept and a portion is missing. The sample shows about 90,000 clones, about nine tenths of them seen only once. The data are from a study of blood T cell repertoires in COVID-19. Whole-study context: Acute and convalescent COVID-19 specimens originated in the United States, Italy and Spain.

The chain is built from TRBV10-3 and TRBJ1-2, with a tentative D call TRBD1 (5 bases). The sequenced sample was peripheral blood. The source of this sequence is a human donor with active COVID-19. The donor label of this sample is uncertain. CDR3 sequence reads: CAISDSGGDPTRSYGYTF. The CDR3 region has the DNA TGTGCCATCAGTGACTCGGGGGGGGACCCGACCAGATCTTATGGCTACACCTTC.